This T cell receptor beta chain came from a study of blood T cell repertoires in COVID-19. About the study: Specimens from acute and convalescent COVID-19 originated in the United States, Italy and Spain. From T cells, B-cell-depleted T cells, or PBMCs came the material, which was cDNA or gDNA.

The CDR3 has 14 amino acids. Germline-derived CDR1 and CDR2 are SEHNR and FQNEAQ (reference sequence). J was trimmed by 5 bases and V by 5 bases; bases with no gene match: 7. About this clone: Other nucleotide sequences from this sample produce the same CDR3.

As originally analysed: Amplifying reference gene primers gave estimates of nucleated cell counts. Sequencing was performed with immunoSEQ multiplex PCR; in TCRdb, only in-frame clones are kept and a portion is missing. For V, J and clone size, that table is used; D and trimming come from the DNA. The sample holds under 250,000 clones; more than 75% are singletons and the top ten take under 14%. Seattle-derived patients entered the study during active infection and were followed longitudinally. The receptor's source is a man between 50 and 59 years old with COVID-19, enrolled during active disease. The J gene is TRBJ2-7, the V gene TRBV7-9, with 9 bases aligning to TRBD1. Sequenced material: peripheral blood. The CDR3 loop is CASSPRDRAHEQYF. In DNA form, the CDR3 reads TGTGCCAGCAGCCCGCGGGACAGGGCCCACGAGCAGTACTTC.